Shown below are 18 T cell receptor beta chains from a single sample sequenced in a study of PD-1 blockade in classical Hodgkin lymphoma. TCRdb keeps only in-frame clones here, not all; method: immunoSEQ multiplex PCR. The sample records around 66,000 clones, 71% being singletons. Every one of the patients relapsed after autologous stem cell transplantation (brentuximab vedotin exposure was variable). The sequencing here drew on peripheral blood mononuclear cells (PBMCs), taken before the second cycle of nivolumab. Every receptor here comes from a human donor with classical Hodgkin lymphoma.

The genes are TRBV19 and TRBJ2-7; the match to TRBD2 covers 10 bases. The CDR3 is made up of 17 amino acids. The germline CDR1 and CDR2 sequences are LNHDA and SQIVND (reference sequence). Germline trimming cut 1 base from V and 3 bases from J; bases unmatched to any gene: 9. CDR3 nucleotide sequence: TGTGCCAGTAGTATAGCCTGGACTAGCGGATCCTACTACGAGCAGTACTTC. This gives the protein CASSIAWTSGSYYEQYF.

The V call is TRBV7-8, the J call TRBJ2-2; a possible D gene is TRBD2 (6 bases). The CDR3 is 14 amino acids. Deletions cut 4 bases from V and 5 bases from J, with 11 bases between. In germline, CDR1 is SGHVS, CDR2 FQNEAQ. CDR3 amino acids: CASSSGSTTGELFF. In DNA, the CDR3 is TGTGCCAGCAGCTCCGGGAGTACGACCGGGGAGCTGTTTTTT. The variable domain in full, with the rest retrieved from reference TRBV7-8 and TRBJ2-2, is GAGVSQSPRYKVAKRGQDVALRCDPISGHVSLFWYQQALGQGPEFLTYFQNEAQLDKSGLPSDRFFAERPEGSVSTLKIQRTQQEDSAVYLCASSSGSTTGELFFGEGSRLTVL.

CDR3 sequence: CARSLRTSGSRDEQFF. CDR3 nucleotides: TGTGCCAGAAGCTTAAGGACTAGCGGGAGTAGGGATGAGCAGTTCTTC. V and J are TRBV5-3 and TRBJ2-1; TRBD2 aligns across 13 bases. TRBV5-3 is filed as an ORF, its function uncertain. The CDR3 has 16 amino acids. With V trimmed by 2 bases and J by 8 bases, 7 bases remained unmatched.

This clone was counted once. This chain links TRBV19 with TRBJ1-2; D gene uncertain. CDR1 and CDR2 (germline): LNHDA, SQIVND (reference sequence). The CDR3 loop spans 13 amino acids. Trimming cost V 1 base and J 1 base, with 4 bases left between them. The CDR3 sequence: CASSIGSNYGYTF. The CDR3 coding sequence is TGTGCCAGTAGTATAGGCAGTAACTATGGCTACACCTTC.

This rearrangement joins TRBV19 to TRBJ2-1; 8 nucleotides agree with TRBD2. V was pared by 4 bases and J by 7 bases, with 12 bases of the junction left unmatched. The germline V gene encodes CDR1 LNHDA and CDR2 SQIVND (reference sequence). The CDR3 is made up of 16 amino acids. This chain's CDR3 is CASSKGRLARGNEQFF. The DNA of the CDR3 is TGTGCCAGTAGTAAGGGGCGACTAGCGAGGGGAAATGAGCAGTTCTTC.

This clone has a single count. The CDR3 region is CATIAPSTDTQYF. The CDR3 DNA follows: TGTGCCACCATAGCGCCTAGCACAGATACGCAGTATTTT. V usage is TRBV5-4 and J usage is TRBJ2-3; the D gene is possibly TRBD2 (5 bases). V dropped 9 bases and J dropped 0 bases, with 11 bases sitting between them. The CDR3 extends over 13 amino acids. Looked up from germline, CDR1 is SGHNT and CDR2 is YYREEE (reference sequence).

The J gene is TRBJ2-6, the V gene TRBV6-5; D might be TRBD2 (5 bases). The CDR3 spans 15 residues. The V end lost 5 bases, the J end lost 2 bases, and 10 bases lay between the germline ends. Germline V lookup: CDR1 MNHEY, CDR2 SVGAGI. CDR3: CASSAMRAGANVLTF. For the CDR3, the DNA is TGTGCCAGCAGTGCAATGCGGGCTGGGGCCAACGTCCTGACTTTC.

The chain uses TRBV7-2 and TRBJ2-3, with D perhaps TRBD2 (5 bases). Germline V gives CDR1 SGHTA, CDR2 FQGNSA. This CDR3 is built from 13 residues. Between the trimmed V and J ends, which lost 1 base and 8 bases, there was a span of 10 bases. As DNA, the CDR3 is TGTGCCAGCAGCTTAGGAGGGTCAGGTACGCAGTATTTT. Translation: CASSLGGSGTQYF.

A remark on this clone: The junction departs from the called germline gene at one end, perhaps through a read error. The genes are TRBV29-1 and TRBJ2-7, with a tentative D call TRBD1 (5 bases). Germline lookup yields CDR1 SQVTM and CDR2 ANQGSEA. This CDR3 has 12 amino acids. CDR3 loop: CSVEGVSYEQYF. The DNA of the CDR3 is TGCAGCGTCGAAGGGGTCAGCTACGAGCAGTACTTC.

V and J are TRBV6-1 and TRBJ1-2; 9 nucleotides line up with TRBD1. Germline V gene sequence: CDR1 MNHNS, CDR2 SASEGT. After removal of 8 bases from V and 3 bases from J, the junction contained 4 bases not matched to a gene. This CDR3 is 13 amino acids long. CDR3 sequence: CASRDRDDYGYTF. CDR3 in DNA: TGTGCCAGCCGGGACAGGGATGACTATGGCTACACCTTC.

This rearrangement joins TRBV5-1 to TRBJ1-1, with D hard to call. The CDR3 sequence is 13 residues long. The ends were cut back, 3 bases at V and 1 base at J, with 7 bases in the middle. Germline CDR1 reads SGHRS; CDR2 reads YFSETQ. The CDR3 here is CASSSKPNTEAFF. CDR3 in DNA: TGCGCCAGCAGCTCCAAACCGAACACTGAAGCTTTCTTT.

This sequence joins TRBV6-1 and TRBJ1-5; no definite D call. CDR3 length: 13 amino acids. V was shortened by 2 bases and J by 3 bases, with 5 bases between the two germline ends. Germline V gives CDR1 MNHNS, CDR2 SASEGT. The CDR3 sequence is CASSELVNQPQHF. CDR3 DNA: TGTGCCAGCAGTGAATTGGTCAATCAGCCCCAGCATTTT.

The V call is TRBV19, the J call TRBJ1-5, with D tentatively TRBD1 (6 bases). Germline assignment: CDR1 LNHDA and CDR2 SQIVND (reference sequence). The V end lost 5 bases, the J end lost 6 bases, and 20 bases lay between the germline ends. The CDR3 is 16 residues long. The CDR3 here is CASSGEGRGRAQPQHF. The CDR3 DNA follows: TGTGCCAGTAGTGGGGAGGGCAGGGGACGTGCTCAGCCCCAGCATTTT.

The table lists this clone with a few counts. V usage is TRBV28 and J usage is TRBJ1-1; TRBD1 might be the D (6 bases). Trimming took 6 bases from V and 1 from J, leaving 15 bases between them. This CDR3 region has 15 residues. Germline V CDR1 and CDR2: MDHEN, SYDVKM. This chain's CDR3 is CASRATGTTNTEAFF. CDR3 DNA: TGTGCCAGCAGAGCTACCGGGACAACGAACACTGAAGCTTTCTTT. Drawing the rest from reference TRBV28 and TRBJ1-1, the complete variable domain is DVKVTQSSRYLVKRTGEKVFLECVQDMDHENMFWYRQDPGLGLRLIYFSYDVKMKEKGDIPEGYSVSREKKERFSLILESASTNQTSMYLCASRATGTTNTEAFFGQGTRLTVV.

The rearrangement uses TRBV5-1 and TRBJ2-5; 8 positions agree with TRBD2. The J segment lost 4 bases and the V segment lost 0 bases, leaving 2 bases of the junction unmatched. The CDR3 is 14 residues long. Germline loops: CDR1 SGHRS, CDR2 YFSETQ. The CDR3: CASSLGLAGETQYF. As DNA, the CDR3 is TGCGCCAGCAGCTTGGGCCTAGCGGGAGAGACCCAGTACTTC.

This chain connects TRBV28 to TRBJ2-7; 8 bases line up with TRBD1. V was clipped by 4 bases and J by 3 bases; unmatched bases: 11. The CDR3 loop spans 16 amino acids. Germline-derived CDR1 and CDR2 are MDHEN and SYDVKM. CDR3 sequence (DNA): TGTGCCAGCAGTTACTTACCGGGACAGGTGAGCTACGAGCAGTACTTC. It yields the protein CASSYLPGQVSYEQYF.

The chain combines TRBV5-4 with TRBJ1-2, with 9 bases identical to TRBD1. V dropped 3 bases and J dropped 3; count of bases not matched to a gene: 3. There are 14 residues in the CDR3. CDR1 and CDR2 from the germline V gene are SGHNT and YYREEE (reference sequence). In DNA, the CDR3 is TGTGCCAGCAGCTCCGGGACAGGGTACTATGGCTACACCTTC. Encoded protein: CASSSGTGYYGYTF.

The J gene is TRBJ1-4, the V gene TRBV6-5; D not certain. This CDR3 spans 14 amino acids. The germline V gene encodes CDR1 MNHEY and CDR2 SVGAGI. V lost 2 bases, J lost 0 bases, and 4 bases lay in between. CDR3 region: CASSYGTTNEKLFF. The DNA of the CDR3 is TGTGCCAGCAGTTACGGAACAACTAATGAAAAACTGTTTTTT.